The sequence of this TCR beta chain was determined in a study of T cells in Graves' hyperthyroidism and ophthalmopathy. Criteria for exclusion of patients were uncontrolled infection, other autoimmune disease, pregnancy or lactation. The CDR3 has 14 amino acids. Germline values: CDR1 KGHDR, CDR2 SFDVKD. V was shortened by 1 base and J by 2 bases, with 7 bases between the two germline ends. RNA transcripts yielded amplified TCR beta CDR3 regions. In the first-round RT-PCR of the TCR CDR3, the HTBI primer set was used. Via MiXCR, TCRdb re-called the multiplex PCR reads, giving one row per CDR3 protein. The sample carries around 540,000 distinct CDR3 sequences, about half recorded once. The sample holds many counts of this clonotype. Its antigen is currently unknown. Broader study findings: Among clonotypes expanded in thyroid above 0.001, most were also found in blood. In the analysis, a 13 V-J model separated ophthalmopathy from stable hyperthyroidism.

The chain combines TRBV24-1 with TRBJ1-2; D uncertain. Sequenced material: peripheral blood or thyroid tissue (not recorded which). The receptor's source is a woman aged 18-35 years with Graves' hyperthyroidism. The CDR3 loop reads CATSDFNINYGYTF. Written as DNA, the CDR3 is TGTGCCACCAGTGATTTTAACATCAACTATGGCTACACCTTC.